Presented here are 14 T cell receptor beta chains from one specimen sequenced in a study of T cell responses to AZD1222 COVID-19 vaccine. The repertoire was sequenced with immunoSEQ multiplex PCR; TCRdb's copy has only in-frame clones and lacks some. The table shows some 120,000 clones, with 88% occurring only once. The input for sequencing was peripheral blood, taken on day 0 of MenACWY control vaccination. These receptor sequences come from an adult in good health.

The chain has TRBV28 and TRBJ1-5; 7 bases agree with TRBD1. The CDR3 loop spans 15 amino acids. CDR1 and CDR2 (germline): MDHEN, SYDVKM. V trimming: 9 bases; J trimming: 7 bases; junction bases outside the gene matches: 15. CDR3 protein: CASRLLTGAGQPQHF. The CDR3 coding sequence is TGTGCCAGTCGCCTGTTAACAGGGGCGGGCCAGCCCCAGCATTTT.

The chain carries TRBV7-3 and TRBJ2-3; 7 bases are a match to TRBD1. V gave up 5 bases and J gave up 0 bases; unmatched junction bases: 8. CDR3 length: 16 amino acids. CDR1 and CDR2 from the germline V gene are SGHTA and FQGTGA. CDR3: CASSRNRGISTDTQYF. The DNA for the CDR3 is TGTGCCAGCAGCCGAAACAGGGGCATTAGCACAGATACGCAGTATTTT.

This clone was seen just once. The V gene is TRBV7-9, the J gene TRBJ1-1; D not certain. V was pared by 2 bases and J by 8 bases, with 6 bases between. This CDR3 contains 11 residues. Germline CDR1 is SEHNR and CDR2 is FQNEAQ (reference sequence). The CDR3, as DNA: TGTGCCAGCAGCTTAAGTCGAGAAGCTTTCTTT. Its translation: CASSLSREAFF.

The CDR3 protein is CASSSAYRALINTEAFF. The CDR3 DNA is TGTGCCAGCAGCTCCGCTTACAGGGCGTTGATTAACACTGAAGCTTTCTTT. The chain is built from TRBV11-3 and TRBJ1-1, with D tentatively TRBD1 (6 bases). CDR1 and CDR2 from the germline V gene are SGHNT and YENEEA. The CDR3 is 17 amino acids. Trimming left V 4 bases short and J 2 bases short, with 20 bases between.

To note about this clone: The sample carries other DNA sequences with the same CDR3. The chain employs TRBV2 and TRBJ1-1; tentative D call: TRBD1 (6 bases). V lost 6 bases, J lost 5 bases, and 13 bases lay in between. CDR1 is SNHLY and CDR2 is FYNNEI in the germline V gene. This CDR3 comprises 13 residues. The chain's CDR3 is CASSEQGNTEAFF. The CDR3 region has the DNA TGTGCCAGCAGCGAGCAGGGGAATACTGAAGCTTTCTTT. Drawing the rest from reference TRBV2 and TRBJ1-1, the complete variable domain is EPEVTQTPSHQVTQMGQEVILRCVPISNHLYFYWYRQILGQKVEFLVSFYNNEISEKSEIFDDQFSVERPDGSNFTLKIRSTKLEDSAMYFCASSEQGNTEAFFGQGTRLTVV.

The chain uses TRBV9 and TRBJ2-3, with TRBD2 matching over 7 bases. The CDR3 sequence is 16 residues long. Germline loops: CDR1 SGDLS, CDR2 YYNGEE. The ends lost 0 bases at V and 5 bases at J; junction bases unmatched: 9. CDR3 DNA sequence: TGTGCCAGCAGCGTAGGAGTCGGGAGGCCTGAAGATACGCAGTATTTT. This encodes CASSVGVGRPEDTQYF.

V usage is TRBV7-9 and J usage is TRBJ1-5; 7 positions match TRBD1. This CDR3 contains 15 residues. Per the germline V gene, CDR1 is SEHNR and CDR2 is FQNEAQ (reference sequence). With 1 base clipped from V and 3 bases from J, the junction kept 3 bases outside the gene matches. The CDR3 sequence is CASSLGQGNNQPQHF. The CDR3 DNA is TGTGCCAGCAGCTTAGGACAGGGTAACAATCAGCCCCAGCATTTT.

The chain joins TRBV28 to TRBJ1-4; TRBD1 is a possible D gene (5 bases). This CDR3 comprises 17 residues. The germline CDR1 and CDR2 sequences are MDHEN and SYDVKM. V shed 2 bases and J shed 3 bases, with 16 bases lying between them. CDR3 amino acids: CASSLGGYGKANEKLFF. The DNA for the CDR3 is TGTGCCAGCAGTTTAGGGGGTTATGGGAAAGCTAATGAAAAACTGTTTTTT.

The J gene is TRBJ2-7, the V gene TRBV5-1, with TRBD2 matching 7 bases. Germline V gives CDR1 SGHRS, CDR2 YFSETQ. The CDR3 extends over 15 amino acids. Unmatched junction bases numbered 12, after V lost 3 bases and J lost 6 bases. The CDR3: CASSSSGLDGGEQYF. CDR3 in DNA: TGCGCCAGCAGCTCAAGCGGACTAGACGGGGGCGAGCAGTACTTC.

The V and J genes are TRBV7-9 and TRBJ1-2; D remains ambiguous. Germline CDR1 and CDR2: SEHNR and FQNEAQ (reference sequence). The CDR3 has 14 residues. V was shortened by 5 bases and J by 4 bases, with 14 bases between the two germline ends. CDR3 protein: CASSRPREAYGYTF. In DNA, the CDR3 is TGTGCCAGCAGCCGTCCAAGGGAGGCCTATGGCTACACCTTC.

The chain joins TRBV18 to TRBJ1-5; D is undetermined. The CDR3 is made up of 16 amino acids. Germline CDR1 reads KGHSH; CDR2 reads LQKENI. Between the trimmed V and J ends, which lost 6 bases and 3 bases, there was a span of 18 bases. The CDR3 DNA is TGTGCCAGCTCCAATTTCGGGAGTCCGAACAATCAGCCCCAGCATTTT. It yields the protein CASSNFGSPNNQPQHF.

This sequence joins TRBV5-4 and TRBJ2-3; 8 nucleotides match TRBD1. Germline lookup yields CDR1 SGHNT and CDR2 YYREEE (reference sequence). The CDR3 contains 15 residues. With 2 bases clipped from V and 5 bases from J, the junction kept 7 bases outside the gene matches. CDR3: CASSLDGQGGDTQYF. CDR3 DNA: TGTGCCAGCAGCTTAGACGGACAGGGAGGAGATACGCAGTATTTT. Full variable domain (remainder filled in from reference TRBV5-4 and TRBJ2-3): ETGVTQSPTHLIKTRGQQVTLRCSSQSGHNTVSWYQQALGQGPQFIFQYYREEENGRGNFPPRFSGLQFPNYSSELNVNALELDDSALYLCASSLDGQGGDTQYFGPGTRLTVL.

The genes are TRBV28 and TRBJ2-7, with 7 bases aligning to TRBD1. Germline-derived CDR1 and CDR2 are MDHEN and SYDVKM. This CDR3 contains 16 residues. Unmatched junction bases numbered 13, after V lost 6 bases and J lost 2 bases. In nucleotides, the CDR3 is TGTGCCAGCAGAGATCCCACGACACAGGGGACCTACGAGCAGTACTTC. Translated: CASRDPTTQGTYEQYF.

Concerning this clone: The same CDR3 is also encoded by other DNA sequences in this sample. The rearrangement links TRBV6-5 to TRBJ1-1, with D maybe TRBD1 (5 bases). This CDR3 is built from 13 residues. With 6 bases removed from V and 3 bases from J, the gap between germline ends came to 11 bases. Germline V lookup: CDR1 MNHEY, CDR2 SVGAGI. The CDR3 region is CASRPRGYTEAFF. The CDR3 DNA reads as TGTGCCAGCAGGCCCCGGGGGTACACTGAAGCTTTCTTT.